This TCR beta chain was obtained from a study of cytomegalovirus exposure and HLA in healthy donors. General study findings and limits: An assumption of roughly uniform sequencing depth across donors underlay the presence/absence analyses. It emerged from a later analysis that several of the most significant clusters appeared to be linked to common viral pathogens.

As regards this clone: The antigen remains unidentified.

The PCR used 60 Vbeta and 13 Jbeta primers. Data came from immunoSEQ multiplex PCR; TCRdb stores just in-frame clones and leaves some out. Of 120,000 to 150,000 clones listed, around 80% are singletons. V lost 6 bases and J lost 10; bases outside the gene matches: 8. CDR3 length equals 14 residues. The germline V gene has CDR1 MDHEN and CDR2 SYDVKM. This clonotype was sampled from a man aged 40-50 years in good health and CMV-seronegative. The sequencing sample was made of PBMCs. The genes are TRBV28 and TRBJ1-6, with TRBD1 matching over 8 bases. The CDR3 here is CASSSDRDPSPLHF. CDR3 DNA sequence: TGTGCCAGCAGCTCGGACAGGGACCCATCACCCCTCCACTTT.